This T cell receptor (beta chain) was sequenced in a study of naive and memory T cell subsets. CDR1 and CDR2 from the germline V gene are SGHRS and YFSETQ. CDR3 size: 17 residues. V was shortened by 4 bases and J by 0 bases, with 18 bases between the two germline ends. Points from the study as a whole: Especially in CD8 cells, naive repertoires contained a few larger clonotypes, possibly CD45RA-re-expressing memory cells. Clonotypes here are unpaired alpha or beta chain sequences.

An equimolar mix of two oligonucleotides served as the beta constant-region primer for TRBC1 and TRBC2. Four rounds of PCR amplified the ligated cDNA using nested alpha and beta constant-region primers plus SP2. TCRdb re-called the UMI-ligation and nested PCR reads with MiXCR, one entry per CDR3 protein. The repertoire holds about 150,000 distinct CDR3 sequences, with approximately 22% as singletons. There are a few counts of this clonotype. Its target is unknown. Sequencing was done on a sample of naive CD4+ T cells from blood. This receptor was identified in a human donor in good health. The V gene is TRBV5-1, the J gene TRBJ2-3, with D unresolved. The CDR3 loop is CASSRTPLRESTDTQYF. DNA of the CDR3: TGCGCCAGCAGCCGAACCCCTCTTCGCGAGAGCACAGATACGCAGTATTTT.